One and the same sample provided the 21 T cell receptor beta chains below, sequenced in a study of breast tumors, draining lymph nodes, adjacent tissues. TCRdb reanalysed the multiplex PCR reads using MiXCR and keeps one entry per CDR3 protein. The sample holds about 170,000 distinct CDR3 sequences; roughly a third are singletons and the top ten take around 4%. Axillary draining lymph nodes of breast cancer patients supplied the node samples. The specimen sequenced was axillary lymph node tissue. The origin of the receptors is a female donor with breast cancer. Some clones in this sample may be carry-over from other donors' samples.

The table lists this clonotype with many counts. This chain links TRBV18 with TRBJ2-1, with no clear D. With 3 bases removed from V and 7 bases from J, the gap between germline ends came to 19 bases. The CDR3 is 16 residues long. Germline V CDR1 and CDR2: KGHSH, LQKENI. The CDR3 nucleotides are TGTGCCAGCTCACCTAAGGACCTCAGTCCGCGGAATGAGCAGTTCTTC. It specifies CASSPKDLSPRNEQFF.

The chain joins TRBV2 to TRBJ2-3; 9 bases map to TRBD2. V trimming: 9 bases; J trimming: 0 bases; junction bases outside the gene matches: 4. From germline, CDR1 is SNHLY and CDR2 FYNNEI. The CDR3 has 14 residues. CDR3 sequence: CASLAGLSTDTQYF. The CDR3 DNA sequence: TGTGCCAGTCTAGCGGGGCTTAGCACAGATACGCAGTATTTT.

The rearrangement uses TRBV20-1 and TRBJ2-3; D is possibly TRBD2 (6 bases). Trimming took off 7 bases at V and 3 bases at J, with 14 bases between the two ends. Germline CDR1 DFQATT, CDR2 SNEGSKA (reference sequence). This CDR3 has 13 amino acids. The CDR3 nucleotides read TGCAGTGATAAAGAAGGGACTACAGATACGCAGTATTTT. Amino acid sequence: CSDKEGTTDTQYF.

This clonotype was seen many times. The chain is built from TRBV20-1 and TRBJ1-2; D call uncertain. In germline, CDR1 is DFQATT, CDR2 SNEGSKA (reference sequence). This CDR3 is built from 12 residues. V was pared by 4 bases and J by 3 bases, with 9 bases between. For the CDR3, the DNA is TGCAGTGCTACCGGAGGTGACTATGGCTACACCTTC. It codes for CSATGGDYGYTF.

The chain couples TRBV30 to TRBJ1-1, with TRBD1 identical over 10 bases. Germline values: CDR1 GTSNPN, CDR2 SVGIG (reference sequence). With V trimmed by 4 bases and J by 5 bases, 13 bases remained unmatched. The CDR3 length is 16 residues. CDR3 loop: CAWTPGTGEVWTEAFF. CDR3 nucleotide sequence: TGTGCCTGGACCCCTGGGACAGGGGAGGTTTGGACTGAAGCTTTCTTT.

The genes are TRBV7-6 and TRBJ1-5; D ambiguous. This CDR3 spans 12 amino acids. CDR1 is SGHVS, CDR2 FNYEAQ, per germline. V gave up 4 bases and J gave up 4 bases, with 5 bases separating them. CDR3 in amino acids: CASSSPNQPQHF. CDR3 bases: TGTGCCAGCAGCTCGCCGAATCAGCCCCAGCATTTT.

In its sample, this clonotype was seen many times. The chain links TRBV7-6 to TRBJ2-7; the match to TRBD2 covers 12 bases. Germline CDR1 SGHVS, CDR2 FNYEAQ. CDR3 length equals 16 residues. V was clipped by 4 bases and J by 3 bases; unmatched bases: 7. For the CDR3, the DNA is TGTGCCAGCAGCTCCTACCGGACTAGCGGGAACTACGAGCAGTACTTC. Translated: CASSSYRTSGNYEQYF.

The genes are TRBV7-9 and TRBJ2-1; D remains unclear. Germline assignment: CDR1 SEHNR and CDR2 FQNEAQ (reference sequence). The CDR3 extends over 15 amino acids. V was pared by 1 base and J by 7 bases, with 14 bases between. The CDR3 loop reads CASSLGTELVNEQFF. For the CDR3, the DNA is TGTGCCAGCAGCTTAGGGACCGAGCTAGTAAATGAGCAGTTCTTC. The variable domain in full, with the rest retrieved from reference TRBV7-9 and TRBJ2-1, is DTGVSQNPRHKITKRGQNVTFRCDPISEHNRLYWYRQTLGQGPEFLTYFQNEAQLEKSRLLSDRFSAERPKGSFSTLEIQRTEQGDSAMYLCASSLGTELVNEQFFGPGTRLTVL.

In its sample, this clonotype was seen once. The chain has TRBV6-1 and TRBJ1-1, with D maybe TRBD1 (6 bases). Germline V gives CDR1 MNHNS, CDR2 SASEGT. This CDR3 has 13 residues. Trimming took 1 base from V and 7 from J, leaving 10 bases between them. CDR3 region: CASSEVKDSEAFF. The CDR3 DNA sequence: TGTGCCAGCAGTGAAGTTAAGGACAGTGAAGCTTTCTTT.

In its sample, this clonotype was seen many times. J is TRBJ2-7 and V is TRBV19; 9 bases are a match to TRBD2. J lost 3 bases, V lost 5 bases, and 5 bases had no gene match. The germline V gene encodes CDR1 LNHDA and CDR2 SQIVND (reference sequence). This CDR3 has 14 amino acids. The CDR3: CASSAAGGYYEQYF. Here the CDR3 DNA reads TGTGCCAGTAGTGCGGCGGGGGGGTACTACGAGCAGTACTTC. The variable domain in full, completed from reference TRBV19 and TRBJ2-7, reads DGGITQSPKYLFRKEGQNVTLSCEQNLNHDAMYWYRQDPGQGLRLIYYSQIVNDFQKGDIAEGYSVSREKKESFPLTVTSAQKNPTAFYLCASSAAGGYYEQYFGPGTRLTVT.

CDR3 sequence (DNA): TGTGCCAGCAGTTCGACTAGCGGGGGCGGGGAGCTGTTTTTT. Protein product: CASSSTSGGGELFF. The V and J genes are TRBV12-3 or TRBV12-4 and TRBJ2-2; 12 bases fit TRBD2. The junction had 1 base not matched to a gene; V was cut back by 4 bases and J by 7 bases. This CDR3 has 14 amino acids.

This chain joins TRBV20-1 and TRBJ2-3; D is possibly TRBD1 (6 bases). Germline loops: CDR1 DFQATT, CDR2 SNEGSKA (reference sequence). The CDR3 consists of 13 residues. V lost 4 bases and J 6 bases, leaving 14 bases between the germline ends. The CDR3: CSANRQVVDTQYF. The DNA of the CDR3 is TGCAGTGCTAACAGACAGGTGGTGGATACGCAGTATTTT.

This clonotype occurred many times. The chain carries TRBV19 and TRBJ1-2, with 10 bases lining up with TRBD1. The CDR3 spans 15 residues. Germline assignment: CDR1 LNHDA and CDR2 SQIVND (reference sequence). V lost 7 bases, J lost 5 bases, and 10 bases stayed unmatched. DNA for the CDR3: TGTGCCAGTACCCCGGGGACAGGGGCTCCATATGGCTACACCTTC. Translating gives CASTPGTGAPYGYTF. Full variable domain (missing parts from reference TRBV19 and TRBJ1-2): DGGITQSPKYLFRKEGQNVTLSCEQNLNHDAMYWYRQDPGQGLRLIYYSQIVNDFQKGDIAEGYSVSREKKESFPLTVTSAQKNPTAFYLCASTPGTGAPYGYTFGSGTRLTVV.

This clonotype was detected many times. The J gene is TRBJ2-3, the V gene TRBV20-1; tentatively, D is TRBD2 (5 bases). Trimming shortened V by 4 bases and J by 3 bases, and 14 bases separated the two germline ends. Germline V gene lookup returns CDR1 DFQATT and CDR2 SNEGSKA (reference sequence). This CDR3 spans 14 amino acids. The DNA for the CDR3 is TGCAGTGCTACCCCAGCGGTGGGAACAGATACGCAGTATTTT. Translation gives CSATPAVGTDTQYF.

The gene calls are TRBV7-2 and TRBJ2-1; D might be TRBD2 (6 bases). V was pared by 1 base and J by 0 bases, with 10 bases between. The CDR3 covers 16 residues. Germline-derived CDR1 and CDR2 are SGHTA and FQGNSA. CDR3 in amino acids: CASSLEGTLSYNEQFF. CDR3 bases: TGTGCCAGCAGCTTAGAAGGGACTCTCTCCTACAATGAGCAGTTCTTC.

This clonotype appeared a single time. The chain combines TRBV5-4 with TRBJ2-5, with a weak D call TRBD1 (5 bases). This CDR3 spans 15 amino acids. The germline CDR1 and CDR2 sequences are SGHNT and YYREEE (reference sequence). The V end lost 5 bases, the J end lost 5 bases, and 19 bases lay between the germline ends. The CDR3 here is CASSLQGGAGETQYF. Here the CDR3 DNA reads TGTGCCAGCAGTCTCCAAGGTGGGGCAGGCGAGACCCAGTACTTC.

This clonotype was counted many times. The chain uses TRBV7-9 and TRBJ1-2; TRBD1 aligns across 7 bases. CDR3 size: 13 residues. V gave up 0 bases and J gave up 8 bases; unmatched junction bases: 3. In germline, CDR1 is SEHNR, CDR2 FQNEAQ (reference sequence). Here the CDR3 reads CASSLAGGAGYTF. The CDR3 coding sequence is TGTGCCAGCAGCTTAGCAGGGGGCGCAGGCTACACCTTC.

With regard to this clonotype: At one end, the junction sequence differs from germline, possibly due to a read error. This chain joins TRBV10-3 and TRBJ2-7; TRBD2 might be the D (6 bases). Germline V gene data show CDR1 as ENHRY and CDR2 as SYGVKD. This CDR3 has 16 residues. CDR3 region: CAVSESGVGSTYEQYF. DNA for the CDR3: TGTGCCGTCAGTGAGTCGGGGGTCGGGAGCACCTACGAGCAGTACTTC.

V usage is TRBV5-5 and J usage is TRBJ1-1; D uncertain. This CDR3 region has 18 residues. The V gene's germline CDR1 is SGHKS and CDR2 YYEKEE (reference sequence). V shed 0 bases and J shed 5 bases, with 23 bases lying between them. Here the CDR3 DNA reads TGTGCCAGCAGCTTGGGTCCCCTAGCAGCGGATACGCAGACTGAAGCTTTCTTT. Encoded protein: CASSLGPLAADTQTEAFF.

The sample holds a few counts of this clonotype. V gene TRBV12-5 combines with J gene TRBJ1-2; D not certain. This CDR3 region has 16 residues. The germline V and J ends were trimmed by 5 bases and 5 bases, with 21 bases remaining between them. From germline, CDR1 is LGHNT and CDR2 FRNRAP. Here the CDR3 DNA reads TGTGCTAGTGGTACCCCCCGGGCCCCCCAATTATATGGCTACACCTTC. This sequence encodes CASGTPRAPQLYGYTF.

This clonotype was seen at least ten times. Germline and junction disagree at one end, which may indicate a read error. J is TRBJ2-6 and V is TRBV6-5; 7 nucleotides agree with TRBD1. This CDR3 contains 17 residues. Germline CDR1 and CDR2: MNHEY and SVGAGI. The CDR3 protein is CASSHSGTASGANALTF. CDR3 coding DNA: TGTGCCAGCAGTCACTCGGGGACAGCCTCTGGGGCCAACGCCTTGACTTTC.